Below, 23 T cell receptor beta chains from the same sample are listed, as sequenced in a study of T-cell memory formation after mild COVID-19 (dated by TCRdb to about 2021). Libraries came from 5' RACE. TCRdb shows the sequencer as Illumina NovaSeq 6000. TCRdb cleaned the public reads at Q25 with fastp, built clones with MiXCR and kept in-frame beta chains. Every distinct CDR3 protein forms one entry, paired with its most common genes and DNA. Across this sample there are over 150,000 distinct CDR3 sequences, with 20% to 25% seen only once. The ten largest clones add up to about 23% of the sample. The sample consisted of PBMCs or a T cell subset sorted from them (not recorded which). These receptor sequences come from an adult woman who had mild COVID-19 (a few samples of this study predate the infection). The sample titles of this study are shuffled in the database, so cell type and time point are left out; the donor was told from shared clones.

The chain links TRBV11-2 to TRBJ2-7; TRBD1 aligns across 8 bases. CDR3 length: 20 amino acids. Germline CDR1 is SGHAT and CDR2 is FQNNGV. The CDR3 nucleotides are TGTGCTGCATCGGGTCCCTCGACAGGGGCCACCCAAAGGAGCTCCTACGAGCAGTACTTC. Protein product: CAASGPSTGATQRSSYEQYF.

This clonotype was seen repeatedly, ten times or more. The chain recombines TRBV5-6 with TRBJ1-5; TRBD1 matches at 7 bases. J lost 2 bases, V lost 1 base, and 6 bases had no gene match. CDR1 is SGHDT and CDR2 is YYEEEE in the germline V gene. The CDR3 length is 16 residues. The CDR3 region has the DNA TGTGCCAGCAGCTTGTCTACAGGGGCTGGCAATCAGCCCCAGCATTTT. Amino acid sequence: CASSLSTGAGNQPQHF.

This sequence joins TRBV30 and TRBJ2-3; D unclear. The CDR3 length is 12 residues. From germline, CDR1 is GTSNPN and CDR2 SVGIG (reference sequence). Trimming took off 1 base at V and 10 bases at J, with 12 bases between the two ends. This CDR3 is CAWSDLSPAQYF. The CDR3 nucleotides read TGTGCCTGGAGTGACCTTAGTCCCGCGCAGTATTTT.

The sample holds a few counts of this clonotype. CDR3 in amino acids: CASSHSRRDTEAFF. CDR3 bases: TGTGCCAGCAGCCATTCTCGGAGGGACACTGAAGCTTTCTTT. The V call is TRBV4-2, the J call TRBJ1-1, with D unclear. The CDR3 spans 14 residues. Per germline, CDR1 LGHNA and CDR2 YNFKEQ. Trimming cost V 3 bases and J 3 bases, with 11 bases left between them.

This clonotype turned up a few times. The V and J genes are TRBV27 and TRBJ2-1; no reliable D call. CDR1 and CDR2 from the germline V gene are MNHEY and SMNVEV (reference sequence). The CDR3 has 14 amino acids. V lost 3 bases and J lost 5, with 11 bases in between. CDR3 DNA: TGTGCCAGCAGTTTGGTGGCCAGGAACAATGAGCAGTTCTTC. The encoded protein is CASSLVARNNEQFF.

The chain uses TRBV12-3 or TRBV12-4 and TRBJ2-1; D is unclear. Trimming took off 5 bases at V and 6 bases at J, with 8 bases between the two ends. This CDR3 spans 12 amino acids. Written as DNA, the CDR3 is TGTGCCAGCAGTATGGTGGGCAATGAGCAGTTCTTC. Its translation: CASSMVGNEQFF.

This clonotype was counted a few times. The chain uses TRBV7-9 and TRBJ2-4; D uncertain. Trimming removed 5 bases at V and 2 bases at J, with 13 bases between. In germline, CDR1 is SEHNR, CDR2 FQNEAQ (reference sequence). This CDR3 has 15 amino acids. The CDR3 DNA reads TGTGCCAGCAGCCACGTCAGCTTGACCAAAAACATTCAGTACTTC. Protein sequence: CASSHVSLTKNIQYF.

This clonotype was counted between two and nine times. This chain joins TRBV5-1 and TRBJ2-1; 10 bases are shared with TRBD2. Losses at the gene ends were 4 bases for V and 3 bases for J; bases not matched to a gene: 4. In germline, CDR1 is SGHRS, CDR2 YFSETQ. This CDR3 is 15 amino acids long. The CDR3 here is CASSPGLAVYNEQFF. In DNA, the CDR3 is TGCGCCAGCAGCCCTGGACTAGCGGTCTACAATGAGCAGTTCTTC.

This chain joins TRBV12-3 or TRBV12-4 and TRBJ2-5, with 8 bases identical to TRBD1. There are 12 residues in the CDR3. With V trimmed by 6 bases and J by 10 bases, 7 bases remained unmatched. The chain's CDR3 is CASSRDRKDQYF. For the CDR3, the DNA is TGTGCCAGCAGCAGGGACAGGAAAGACCAGTACTTC.

In this sample, this clonotype turned up a few times. This rearrangement joins TRBV2 to TRBJ2-7; the D call may be TRBD1 or TRBD2 (5 bases each). There are 17 residues in the CDR3. V was pared by 5 bases and J by 4 bases, with 24 bases between. CDR1 is SNHLY, CDR2 FYNNEI, per germline. The CDR3, as DNA: TGTGCCAGCAGTATAGGGGCTAGCCTCAATCTGGGGTACGAGCAGTACTTC. Translation: CASSIGASLNLGYEQYF.

The chain joins TRBV2 to TRBJ1-1, with no clear D. This CDR3 comprises 13 residues. Looked up from germline, CDR1 is SNHLY and CDR2 is FYNNEI. V lost 2 bases to trimming and J lost 0 bases, with 4 bases between them. CDR3 sequence (DNA): TGTGCCAGCAGTGAAATTATGAACACTGAAGCTTTCTTT. Residues: CASSEIMNTEAFF.

In the case of this clonotype: A junction boundary mismatches the germline segment, possibly from a read error. CDR3 amino acids: CDSSEFPRATERGIQYF. The CDR3 coding sequence is TGTGACAGCAGTGAGTTTCCGAGGGCAACCGAAAGGGGCATTCAGTACTTC. This chain uses TRBV12-3 or TRBV12-4 with TRBJ2-4; D could derive from TRBD1 or TRBD2 (5 bases each). This CDR3 has 17 residues.

The chain carries TRBV7-8 and TRBJ2-7; D may be TRBD2 (5 bases). V lost 3 bases to trimming and J lost 7 bases, with 16 bases between them. The CDR3 covers 14 residues. Per germline, CDR1 SGHVS and CDR2 FQNEAQ. The CDR3: CASSFLAGTWEQYF. Here the CDR3 DNA reads TGTGCCAGCAGCTTCCTCGCGGGTACTTGGGAGCAGTACTTC.

Comment on this clonotype: Relative to the germline gene, one junction end is altered; a read error may explain this. The chain links TRBV2 to TRBJ2-7, with 10 positions matching TRBD1. In germline, CDR1 is SNHLY, CDR2 FYNNEI. This CDR3 region has 17 residues. The CDR3, as DNA: TGTGCCAGCAGTGAAATTCCGGGACAGGGGAACTCCTACGAGCAGCACTTC. As protein: CASSEIPGQGNSYEQHF.

The chain combines TRBV7-9 with TRBJ1-1, with 7 bases that match TRBD1. Per germline, CDR1 SEHNR and CDR2 FQNEAQ (reference sequence). The V segment lost 4 bases and the J segment 0 bases; nucleotides outside the gene matches: 20. This CDR3 is built from 20 residues. The CDR3 DNA follows: TGTGCCAGCAGCTGGCAGCCGGGACAGCAGGGGGACTCCATGAACACTGAAGCTTTCTTT. It codes for CASSWQPGQQGDSMNTEAFF.

This clonotype was observed a few times. The chain combines TRBV7-6 with TRBJ1-1, with D hard to call. V gave up 4 bases and J gave up 5 bases, with 17 bases separating them. From germline, CDR1 is SGHVS and CDR2 FNYEAQ. The CDR3 is 15 amino acids. The CDR3 loop reads CASSSHTNRFTEAFF. CDR3 DNA sequence: TGTGCCAGCAGCTCGCACACAAACCGCTTTACTGAAGCTTTCTTT.

This clonotype was observed many times. The chain recombines TRBV12-3 or TRBV12-4 with TRBJ2-7; tentative D call: TRBD1 (6 bases). The CDR3 length is 12 residues. V gave up 4 bases and J gave up 6 bases, with 10 bases separating them. CDR3 in DNA: TGTGCCAGCAGTTCAACAGGGTGCGAGCAGTACTTC. Its protein is CASSSTGCEQYF.

The chain couples TRBV7-9 to TRBJ1-2, with unresolved D. Germline values: CDR1 SEHNR, CDR2 FQNEAQ (reference sequence). The CDR3 runs to 15 residues. V was pared by 1 base and J by 4 bases, with 13 bases between. Here the CDR3 reads CASSLVSDTTYGYTF. Here the CDR3 DNA reads TGTGCCAGCAGCTTAGTGTCAGACACAACCTATGGCTACACCTTC.

V usage is TRBV7-6 and J usage is TRBJ2-3, with D perhaps being TRBD1 or TRBD2 (5 bases each). V gave up 1 base and J gave up 4 bases, with 6 bases separating them. Germline values: CDR1 SGHVS, CDR2 FNYEAQ. The CDR3 length is 13 residues. CDR3 nucleotides: TGTGCCAGCAGCTTAGGAGGGGCAGATACGCAGTATTTT. Its translation is CASSLGGADTQYF.

This clonotype was counted between two and nine times. The gene calls are TRBV20-1 and TRBJ2-1; D is ambiguous. Trimming cost V 1 base and J 2 bases, with 9 bases left between them. CDR1 DFQATT and CDR2 SNEGSKA come from the germline V gene (reference sequence). This CDR3 contains 14 residues. Here the CDR3 reads CSARATFTYNEQFF. CDR3 DNA: TGCAGTGCTAGAGCCACTTTCACCTACAATGAGCAGTTCTTC.

This clonotype was observed a few times. The chain has TRBV30 and TRBJ1-2; TRBD1 might be the D (5 bases). This CDR3 has 14 amino acids. V lost 1 base, J lost 4 bases, and 13 bases lay in between. Germline CDR1 GTSNPN, CDR2 SVGIG (reference sequence). The CDR3 nucleotides read TGTGCCTGGAGTGCCCCTGGGGGGGGCTATGGCTACACCTTC. It encodes CAWSAPGGGYGYTF. Combining the CDR3 with reference TRBV30 and TRBJ1-2 gives the whole variable domain SQTIHQWPATLVQPVGSPLSLECTVEGTSNPNLYWYRQAAGRGLQLLFYSVGIGQISSEVPQNLSASRPQDRQFILSSKKLLLSDSGFYLCAWSAPGGGYGYTFGSGTRLTVV.

This clonotype was detected a few times. CDR3 DNA: TGTGCCAGCAGCCCGGACTACCCCTCGGAAAATGAGCAGTTCTTC. As protein: CASSPDYPSENEQFF. The chain joins TRBV12-3 or TRBV12-4 to TRBJ2-1; D possibly corresponds to TRBD2 (6 bases). This CDR3 spans 15 amino acids. The V and J ends lost 6 bases and 7 bases respectively, with 19 bases between them.

Written as DNA, the CDR3 is TGTGCCACCAGCAGAGGGGCAGAGACCCAGTACTTC. It codes for CATSRGAETQYF. The chain employs TRBV15 and TRBJ2-5, with unresolved D. Germline V gene lookup returns CDR1 LNHNV and CDR2 YYDKDF (reference sequence). V was pared by 1 base and J by 4 bases, with 4 bases between. The CDR3 is 12 amino acids.